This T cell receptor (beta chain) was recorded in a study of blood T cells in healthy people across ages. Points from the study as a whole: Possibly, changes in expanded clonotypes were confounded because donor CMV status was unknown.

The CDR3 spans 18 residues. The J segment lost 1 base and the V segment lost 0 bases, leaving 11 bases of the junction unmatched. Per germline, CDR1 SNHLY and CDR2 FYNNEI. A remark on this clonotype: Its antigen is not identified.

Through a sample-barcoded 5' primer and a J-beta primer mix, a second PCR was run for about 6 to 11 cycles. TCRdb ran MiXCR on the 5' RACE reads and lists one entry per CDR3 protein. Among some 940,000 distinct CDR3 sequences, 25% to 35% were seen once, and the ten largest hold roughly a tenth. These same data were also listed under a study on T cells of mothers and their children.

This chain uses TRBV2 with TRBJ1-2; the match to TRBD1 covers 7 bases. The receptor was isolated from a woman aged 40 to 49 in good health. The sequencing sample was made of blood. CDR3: CASSEAIGTANLNYGYTF. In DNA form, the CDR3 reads TGTGCCAGCAGTGAAGCCATTGGGACAGCGAACCTTAACTATGGCTACACCTTC.